Sequencing of this T cell receptor beta chain was carried out in a study of blood T cell repertoires in COVID-19. Study-level information: Collection of acute and convalescent COVID-19 samples took place in the United States, Italy and Spain. Sample material is recorded as cDNA or gDNA derived from T cells, B-cell-depleted T cells, or PBMCs.

Authors' data handling: Amplifying reference gene primers gave estimates of nucleated cell counts. Clones were sequenced by immunoSEQ multiplex PCR, and TCRdb holds only the in-frame ones, with some missing. The V and J calls and clone size were taken over from that table, and D and trimming were inferred from the DNA. Among about 160,000 clones listed, about 81% were seen once. The germline V and J ends were trimmed by 8 bases and 5 bases, with 12 bases remaining between them. Germline V gene sequence: CDR1 MDHEN, CDR2 SYDVKM. This CDR3 region has 12 residues. The rearrangement joins TRBV28 to TRBJ2-5, with D possibly matching TRBD2 (7 bases). The clonotype was recovered from a man in his sixties with active or convalescent COVID-19. The sample taken for sequencing was peripheral blood. As DNA, the CDR3 is TGTGCCAGCCGGGGGGCAGGGGAGACCCAGTACTTC. Translated: CASRGAGETQYF.